The present T cell receptor beta chain was sequenced within a study of CD4+ T cells in melanoma. General study points: CD8+ T cell, macrophage and B cell function reportedly correlated with neoantigen-specific CD4+ T cells.

A remark on this clone: Antigen unknown.

Sequencing was performed with immunoSEQ multiplex PCR; in TCRdb, only in-frame clones are kept and a portion is missing. The repertoire holds around 130,000 clones, with nearly 95% as singletons. Germline CDR1 and CDR2: SGHRS and YFSETQ. CDR3 size: 13 residues. V lost 4 bases, J lost 5 bases, and 13 bases lay in between. The chain employs TRBV5-1 and TRBJ2-7; D unclear. This sequence was found in a human donor with melanoma. The CDR3 DNA sequence: TGCGCCAGCAGCAACGGCAGGCTGAACGAGCAGTACTTC. Amino acids: CASSNGRLNEQYF.